What follows are 8 T cell receptor beta chains derived from one specimen sequenced in a study of OX40 agonist ivuxolimab in advanced cancers. Produced via immunoSEQ multiplex PCR; TCRdb's table is partial and in-frame only. The sample contains more than 8,500 clones, about 88% of which appear only once. The input for sequencing was CD4+ or CD8+ T cells sorted from blood, taken in a trial of the OX40 agonist ivuxolimab. The receptors shown here come from an adult with an advanced solid tumor such as melanoma, head and neck, liver or kidney cancer.

The gene calls are TRBV11-2 and TRBJ1-3, with D possibly matching TRBD1 (5 bases). V lost 3 bases, J lost 0 bases, and 9 bases lay in between. This CDR3 has 15 residues. Germline values: CDR1 SGHAT, CDR2 FQNNGV. The CDR3 protein is CASSLGLGSGNTIYF. In DNA form, the CDR3 reads TGTGCCAGCAGCTTGGGGCTTGGCTCTGGAAACACCATATATTTT.

This chain uses TRBV5-6 with TRBJ2-7, with D possibly being TRBD1 or TRBD2 (6 bases each). The ends were cut back, 2 bases at V and 3 bases at J, with 15 bases in the middle. CDR3 length equals 15 residues. Germline CDR1 SGHDT, CDR2 YYEEEE. The DNA of the CDR3 is TGTGCCAGCAGCTTAAGTTACGGGGGCGACTACGAGCAGTACTTC. Protein product: CASSLSYGGDYEQYF.

The V call is TRBV21-1, the J call TRBJ2-3; TRBD2, the table's D call, lacks a check against the DNA. TRBV21-1 is described as a pseudogene. The CDR3 covers 16 residues. CDR3 bases: TGTGCCAGCAGCAATGGAAGGGACTCCCGCACAGATACGCAGTATTTT. It codes for CASSNGRDSRTDTQYF.

The CDR3 DNA reads as TGTGCCAGTAGACCAGGGACAGGGTCTGCGGAGACCCAGTACTTC. It codes for CASRPGTGSAETQYF. The rearrangement uses TRBV19 and TRBJ2-5, with 9 bases fitting TRBD1. V lost 6 bases, J lost 5 bases, and 10 bases stayed unmatched. This CDR3 region has 15 residues. The germline V gene encodes CDR1 LNHDA and CDR2 SQIVND (reference sequence).

V is TRBV6-1 and J is TRBJ1-5; D possibly corresponds to TRBD1 (6 bases). V shed 6 bases and J shed 8 bases, with 14 bases lying between them. Germline CDR1 and CDR2: MNHNS and SASEGT. The length of the CDR3 is 13 residues. The DNA for the CDR3 is TGTGCCAGCAGGGTAACAGGGCTGGAGCCCCAGCATTTT. Translating gives CASRVTGLEPQHF.

The chain combines TRBV13 with TRBJ2-7; D possibly uses TRBD1 or TRBD2 (5 bases each). Trimming removed 1 base from V and 1 base from J, with 8 bases in between. The CDR3 contains 14 residues. Germline CDR1 reads PRHDT; CDR2 reads FYEKMQ (reference sequence). CDR3 in amino acids: CASSLAGQSYEQYF. CDR3 DNA sequence: TGTGCCAGCAGCTTAGCGGGGCAGTCCTACGAGCAGTACTTC.

J is TRBJ2-5 and V is TRBV19; 8 nucleotides agree with TRBD1. J was trimmed by 5 bases and V by 7 bases; bases with no gene match: 12. This CDR3 has 15 amino acids. Germline loops: CDR1 LNHDA, CDR2 SQIVND (reference sequence). The CDR3: CASTLAGRGLETQYF. CDR3 DNA sequence: TGTGCCAGTACCCTGGCGGGCAGGGGGCTCGAGACCCAGTACTTC.

This chain joins TRBV5-1 and TRBJ2-7; no reliable D call. Trimming removed 4 bases from V and 6 bases from J, with 14 bases in between. Germline V gives CDR1 SGHRS, CDR2 YFSETQ. CDR3 length equals 13 residues. For the CDR3, the DNA is TGCGCCAGCAGCGGCATACTGAGCTGCGAGCAGTACTTC. Its translation: CASSGILSCEQYF.